One sample yielded the 3 T cell receptor beta chains listed below, sequenced in a study of T-cell memory formation after mild COVID-19. TCRdb recomputed calls from the 5' RACE reads with MiXCR, one row per CDR3 protein. Among some 340,000 distinct CDR3 sequences, 10% to 15% were seen once, and the ten largest hold about 21%. Sequencing was done on a sample of PBMCs or a T cell subset sorted from them (not recorded which). The receptors originated from a man between 18 and 35 years old who had mild COVID-19 (a few samples of this study predate the infection). Cell type and time point are not known.

This clonotype showed up just a few times. This CDR3 reads CASSRPGTAKNIQYF. As DNA, the CDR3 is TGTGCCAGCAGCCGACCCGGGACAGCGAAAAACATTCAGTACTTC. This sequence joins TRBV6-2 or TRBV6-3 and TRBJ2-4, with 7 bases matching TRBD1. CDR3 length: 15 residues. Germline V gene lookup returns CDR1 MNHEY and CDR2 SVGEGT. Unmatched junction bases numbered 9, after V lost 6 bases and J lost 4 bases.

This sequence joins TRBV29-1 and TRBJ2-7, with unresolved D. The CDR3 is 13 residues long. Germline V gives CDR1 SQVTM, CDR2 ANQGSEA. Trimming removed 3 bases from V and 7 bases from J, with 16 bases in between. The CDR3 region is CSVDGPTGWEQYV. CDR3 bases: TGCAGCGTTGATGGGCCGACGGGCTGGGAGCAGTACGTC.

In this sample, this clonotype turned up a few times. The chain uses TRBV5-1 and TRBJ2-5, with no clear D. From germline, CDR1 is SGHRS and CDR2 YFSETQ. The CDR3 totals 11 residues. With 8 bases removed from V and 6 bases from J, the gap between germline ends came to 11 bases. CDR3 sequence: CASTTRKTQYF. CDR3 bases: TGCGCCAGTACAACCCGGAAGACCCAGTACTTC.